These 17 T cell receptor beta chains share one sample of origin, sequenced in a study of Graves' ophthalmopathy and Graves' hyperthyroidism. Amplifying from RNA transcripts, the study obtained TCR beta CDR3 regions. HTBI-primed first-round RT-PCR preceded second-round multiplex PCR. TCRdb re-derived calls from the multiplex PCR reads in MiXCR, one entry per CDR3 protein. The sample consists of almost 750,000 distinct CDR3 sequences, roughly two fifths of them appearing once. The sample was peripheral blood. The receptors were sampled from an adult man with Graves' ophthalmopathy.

The CDR3 sequence is CAISEELAGDEQFF. The CDR3 DNA follows: TGTGCCATCAGTGAGGAACTAGCGGGAGACGAGCAGTTCTTC. V gene TRBV10-3 combines with J gene TRBJ2-7; 11 bases align to TRBD2. The end of the DNA aligns better with TRBJ2-1, so the J call may be wrong. CDR3 size: 14 residues. Germline-derived CDR1 and CDR2 are ENHRY and SYGVKD.

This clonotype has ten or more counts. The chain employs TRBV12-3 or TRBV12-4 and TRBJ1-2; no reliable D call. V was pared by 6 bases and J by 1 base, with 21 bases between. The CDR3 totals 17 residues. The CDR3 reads CASSRDPSRILNYGYTF. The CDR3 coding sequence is TGTGCCAGCAGCCGCGATCCATCGAGGATTCTTAACTATGGCTACACCTTC.

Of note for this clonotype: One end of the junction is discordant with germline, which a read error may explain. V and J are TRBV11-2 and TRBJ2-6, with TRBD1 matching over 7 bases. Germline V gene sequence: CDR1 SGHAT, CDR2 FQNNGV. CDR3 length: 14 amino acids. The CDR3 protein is CASSRTTGVNVLTF. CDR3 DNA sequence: TGTGCCAGCAGCCGTACCACAGGGGTCAACGTCCTGACTTTC.

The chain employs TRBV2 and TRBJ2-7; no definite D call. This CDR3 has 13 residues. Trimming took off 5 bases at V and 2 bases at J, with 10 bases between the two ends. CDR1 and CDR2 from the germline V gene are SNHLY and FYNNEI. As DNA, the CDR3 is TGTGCCAGCAGTTACGGAGCAACCTACGAGCAGTACTTC. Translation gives CASSYGATYEQYF.

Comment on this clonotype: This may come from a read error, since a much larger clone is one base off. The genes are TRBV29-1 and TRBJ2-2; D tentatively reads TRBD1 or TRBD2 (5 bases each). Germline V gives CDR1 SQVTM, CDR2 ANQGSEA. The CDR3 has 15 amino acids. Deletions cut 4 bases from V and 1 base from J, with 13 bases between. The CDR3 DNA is TGCAGCGTTGTACCCGGGACGATGAACACCGGGGAGCTGTTTTTT. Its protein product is CSVVPGTMNTGELFF.

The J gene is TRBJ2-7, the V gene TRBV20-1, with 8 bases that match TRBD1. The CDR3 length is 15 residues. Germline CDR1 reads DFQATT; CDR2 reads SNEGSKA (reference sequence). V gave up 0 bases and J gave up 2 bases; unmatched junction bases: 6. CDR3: CSARDPGGPAYEQYF. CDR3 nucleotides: TGCAGTGCTAGAGATCCAGGGGGCCCCGCCTACGAGCAGTACTTC.

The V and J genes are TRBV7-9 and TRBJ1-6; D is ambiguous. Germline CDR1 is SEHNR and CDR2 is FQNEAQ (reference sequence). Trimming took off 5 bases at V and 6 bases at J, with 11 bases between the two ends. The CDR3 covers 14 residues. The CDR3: CASSQDVTNSPLHF. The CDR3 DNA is TGTGCCAGCAGCCAAGACGTAACTAATTCACCCCTCCACTTT.

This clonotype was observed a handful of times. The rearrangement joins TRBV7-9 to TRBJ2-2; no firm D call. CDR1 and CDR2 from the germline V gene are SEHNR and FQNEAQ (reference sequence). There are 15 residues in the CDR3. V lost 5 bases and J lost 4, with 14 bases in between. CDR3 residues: CASSPPTTSTGELFF. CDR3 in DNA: TGTGCCAGCAGCCCCCCCACGACGAGCACCGGGGAGCTGTTTTTT. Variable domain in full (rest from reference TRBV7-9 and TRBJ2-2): DTGVSQNPRHKITKRGQNVTFRCDPISEHNRLYWYRQTLGQGPEFLTYFQNEAQLEKSRLLSDRFSAERPKGSFSTLEIQRTEQGDSAMYLCASSPPTTSTGELFFGEGSRLTVL.

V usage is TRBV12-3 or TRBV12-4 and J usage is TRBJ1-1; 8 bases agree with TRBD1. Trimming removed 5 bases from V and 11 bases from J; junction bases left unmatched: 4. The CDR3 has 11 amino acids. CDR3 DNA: TGTGCCAGCAGTCAGGGGGCGCAGGCTTTCTTT. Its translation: CASSQGAQAFF.

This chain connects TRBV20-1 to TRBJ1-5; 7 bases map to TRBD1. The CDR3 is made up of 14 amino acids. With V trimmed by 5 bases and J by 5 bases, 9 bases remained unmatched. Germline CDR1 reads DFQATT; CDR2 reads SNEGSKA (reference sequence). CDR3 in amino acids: CSAGFQGGDQPQHF. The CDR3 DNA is TGCAGTGCTGGTTTCCAGGGGGGTGATCAGCCCCAGCATTTT.

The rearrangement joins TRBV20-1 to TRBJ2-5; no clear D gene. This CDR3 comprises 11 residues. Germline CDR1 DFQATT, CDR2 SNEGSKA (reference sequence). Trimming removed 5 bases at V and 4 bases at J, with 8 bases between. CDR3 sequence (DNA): TGCAGTGCTCCCCGGACAGAGACCCAGTACTTC. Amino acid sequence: CSAPRTETQYF.

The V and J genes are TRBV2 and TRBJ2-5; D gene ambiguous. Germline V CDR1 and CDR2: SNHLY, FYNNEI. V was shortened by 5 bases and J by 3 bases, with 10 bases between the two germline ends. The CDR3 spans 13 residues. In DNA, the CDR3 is TGTGCCAGCAGTTCGGGTGTTGAAGAGACCCAGTACTTC. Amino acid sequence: CASSSGVEETQYF.

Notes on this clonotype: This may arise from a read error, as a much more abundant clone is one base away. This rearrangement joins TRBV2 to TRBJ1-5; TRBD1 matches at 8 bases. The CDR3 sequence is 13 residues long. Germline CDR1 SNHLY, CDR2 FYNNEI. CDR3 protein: CVSSVGQGGPQHF. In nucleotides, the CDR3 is TGTGTCAGCAGCGTTGGACAGGGTGGGCCCCAGCATTTT.

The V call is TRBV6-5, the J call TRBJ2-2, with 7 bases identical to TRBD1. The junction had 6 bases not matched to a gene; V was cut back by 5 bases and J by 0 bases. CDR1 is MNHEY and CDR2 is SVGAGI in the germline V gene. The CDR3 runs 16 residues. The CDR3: CASSPDRESNTGELFF. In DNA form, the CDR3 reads TGTGCCAGCAGTCCCGACAGGGAGTCGAACACCGGGGAGCTGTTTTTT.

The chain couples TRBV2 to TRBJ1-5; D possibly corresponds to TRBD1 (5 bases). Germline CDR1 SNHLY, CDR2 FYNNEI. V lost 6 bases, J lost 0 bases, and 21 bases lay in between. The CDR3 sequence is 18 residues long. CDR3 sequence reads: CASSSGGVGQNSNQPQHF. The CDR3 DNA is TGTGCCAGCAGCTCTGGTGGGGTTGGACAAAATAGCAATCAGCCCCAGCATTTT. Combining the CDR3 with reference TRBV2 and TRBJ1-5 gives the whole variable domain EPEVTQTPSHQVTQMGQEVILRCVPISNHLYFYWYRQILGQKVEFLVSFYNNEISEKSEIFDDQFSVERPDGSNFTLKIRSTKLEDSAMYFCASSSGGVGQNSNQPQHFGDGTRLSIL.

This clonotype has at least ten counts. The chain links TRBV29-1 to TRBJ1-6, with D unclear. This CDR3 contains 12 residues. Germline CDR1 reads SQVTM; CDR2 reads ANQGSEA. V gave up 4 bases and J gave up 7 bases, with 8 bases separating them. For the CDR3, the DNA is TGCAGCGTTGGTGAGGGAAATTCACCCCTCCACTTT. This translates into CSVGEGNSPLHF.

CDR3 bases: TGTGCCAGCAGTTACTCGAGTCGGCAGGCTGTCGACAAGCAGTACTTC. This sequence encodes CASSYSSRQAVDKQYF. The rearrangement links TRBV2 to TRBJ2-7; D unresolved. CDR3 length equals 16 residues. The V and J ends lost 5 bases and 8 bases respectively, with 25 bases between them. Germline V CDR1 and CDR2: SNHLY, FYNNEI.